This T cell receptor (beta chain) was recovered during a study of T cell changes during pregnancy in multiple sclerosis. Sequenced by immunoSEQ multiplex PCR; TCRdb stores in-frame clones only, minus some. The sample consists of about 44,000 clones, about 96% of them appearing once. This CDR3 region has 14 residues. The trim removed 4 bases at V and 14 bases at J, leaving 12 bases unmatched. Germline lookup yields CDR1 SGHNT and CDR2 YYREEE (reference sequence). V is TRBV5-4 and J is TRBJ1-4; 9 bases line up with TRBD1. The material sequenced was peripheral blood, taken in the second trimester of pregnancy. The sequence was collected from a female donor with multiple sclerosis, enrolled in a pregnancy study. The CDR3 protein is CASSRDRVTRRLFF. The CDR3 DNA follows: TGTGCCAGCAGCCGGGACAGGGTCACTCGAAGGCTGTTTTTT.